This T cell receptor (beta chain) was documented in a study of blood T cell repertoires in COVID-19 (dated by TCRdb to the early 2020s). Study-level background: Samples from collaborators originated in the United States, Italy and Spain and spanned both the acute and convalescent phases of COVID-19. The prospective study material was composed of cDNA or gDNA derived from T cells, B-cell-depleted T cells, or PBMCs. Deeply sampled blood TCRbeta repertoires from subjects exposed to, actively infected with, or recovered from COVID-19 were included in the dataset. The repertoires were released in a freely available public database meant as a resource for research on the immune response to SARS-CoV-2. The samples were drawn from the first 160 participants of the ongoing ImmuneRACE study and from some 1,300 subjects provided by 6 global collaborators. Nearly every sample came with metadata listing a de-identified subject ID, COVID-19 status, age in years and sex. HLA class I and class II types, where available, came from metadata supplied by the sample provider rather than from assay-based typing. Results the study describes overall, beyond this receptor: How much clinical and demographic metadata was included differed by source and by participant, and the metadata was provided uncurated.

Collaborating institutions collected whole blood in K2EDTA tubes following their own protocols. Collaborator samples were shipped for TCRbeta analysis as frozen whole blood, isolated PBMCs, or DNA extracted from either sample type. With respect to this clone: There is no known antigen for this receptor. No clone much larger than this one lies a single base away; base qualities are absent.

TCRbeta CDR3 regions were amplified from genomic DNA by means of the immunoSEQ Assay, a bias-controlled multiplex PCR. The original methods were these. Within the assay, amplification of reference gene primers was used to estimate how many nucleated cells each sample contained. To quantify the absolute abundance of each unique TCRbeta CDR3 rearrangement, sequence reads were collapsed and filtered. For each sample, productive Simpson clonality was calculated as the square root of Simpson's diversity index over productive rearrangements. The table comes from immuneACCESS by way of TCRdb, which keeps in-frame sequences with V and J called. Part of the clones is missing from these tables; in studies checked, under half for an unresolved V gene and the rest for unknown reasons. V, J and clone size are those of that table, while D and trimming were read from the DNA. This sample lists tens of thousands of clones; roughly 87% were detected once. The ten most abundant clones make up around 15% of the sample.

The sample consisted of peripheral blood. The origin of this receptor is a male donor with acute or convalescent COVID-19.

The sequence in DNA is TGTGCCAGTAGTGCCCAGGGGACCAATGAGCAGTTCTTC. This is translated as CASSAQGTNEQFF. The chain uses TRBV19 and TRBJ2-1; the D region possibly corresponds to TRBD1 (6 bases align). The CDR3, from cysteine to phenylalanine, totals 13 residues. CDR3 DNA is the only sequence kept; it has 39 bases, read in frame from the first base. V drops 5 bases and J drops 6 bases, leaving 11 bases in between. CDR1 and CDR2 are drawn from the germline V gene (reference sequence): LNHDA, SQIVND.